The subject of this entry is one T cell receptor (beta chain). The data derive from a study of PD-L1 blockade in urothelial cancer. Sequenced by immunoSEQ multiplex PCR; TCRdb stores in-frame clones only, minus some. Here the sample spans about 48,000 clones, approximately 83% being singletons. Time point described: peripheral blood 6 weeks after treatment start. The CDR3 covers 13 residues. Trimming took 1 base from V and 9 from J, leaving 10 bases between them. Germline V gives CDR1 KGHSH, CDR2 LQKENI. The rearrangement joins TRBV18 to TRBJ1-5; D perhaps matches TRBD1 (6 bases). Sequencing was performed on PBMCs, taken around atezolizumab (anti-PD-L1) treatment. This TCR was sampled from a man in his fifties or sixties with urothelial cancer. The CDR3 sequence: CASSPQDRSPQHF. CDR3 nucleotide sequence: TGTGCCAGCTCACCACAGGACAGATCGCCCCAGCATTTT.